This entry lists 15 T cell receptor beta chains sequenced from one sample in a study of T cells after posttransplantation cyclophosphamide. TCRdb keeps only in-frame clones here, not all; method: immunoSEQ multiplex PCR. This sample carries about 40,000 clones, none of them present only once. Material: PBMCs. Receptor source: a woman between 50 and 59 years old in good health and a related stem cell transplant donor.

This clone was detected many times. The chain uses TRBV5-1 and TRBJ2-1, with 7 bases fitting TRBD1. Germline assignment: CDR1 SGHRS and CDR2 YFSETQ. The CDR3 sequence is 18 residues long. V lost 0 bases and J lost 2; bases outside the gene matches: 11. The CDR3 sequence: CASSLVRYDRVPYNEQFF. In nucleotides, the CDR3 is TGCGCCAGCAGCTTGGTAAGGTATGACAGGGTCCCCTACAATGAGCAGTTCTTC. The entire variable domain, with the rest obtained from reference TRBV5-1 and TRBJ2-1, is as follows: KAGVTQTPRYLIKTRGQQVTLSCSPISGHRSVSWYQQTPGQGLQFLFEYFSETQRNKGNFPGRFSGRQFSNSRSEMNVSTLELGDSALYLCASSLVRYDRVPYNEQFFGPGTRLTVL.

In its sample, this clone was seen many times. The chain links TRBV5-1 to TRBJ1-1; TRBD1 might be the D (6 bases). Germline CDR1 reads SGHRS; CDR2 reads YFSETQ. Trimming left V 4 bases short and J 8 bases short, with 15 bases between. This CDR3 has 13 residues. DNA of the CDR3: TGCGCCAGCAGCAAAGAAACAGGGTCGGAAGCTTTCTTT. Protein: CASSKETGSEAFF.

This clone was seen at least ten times. This chain connects TRBV5-1 to TRBJ1-1, with D possibly matching TRBD1 (6 bases). The CDR3 covers 15 residues. The germline CDR1 and CDR2 sequences are SGHRS and YFSETQ. V lost 0 bases and J lost 1, with 10 bases in between. CDR3 loop: CASSLEGHKNTEAFF. DNA for the CDR3: TGCGCCAGCAGCTTGGAGGGACATAAGAACACTGAAGCTTTCTTT.

There are many counts of this clone. The chain recombines TRBV4-3 with TRBJ1-4; 9 bases are a match to TRBD1. The V and J ends lost 1 base and 6 bases, in that order; junction bases with no gene match: 3. The CDR3 runs to 15 residues. CDR1 LGHNA and CDR2 YSLEER come from the germline V gene. The DNA of the CDR3 is TGCGCCAGCAGCCAAGGGGACAGGGATTATGAAAAACTGTTTTTT. Protein: CASSQGDRDYEKLFF.

This clone was recorded many times. The V gene is TRBV4-3, the J gene TRBJ1-1; D gene unclear. Trimming removed 0 bases from V and 1 base from J, with 9 bases in between. The CDR3 is 15 amino acids. The germline V gene encodes CDR1 LGHNA and CDR2 YSLEER. The DNA of the CDR3 is TGCGCCAGCAGCCAAGATAGTCGGGAGAACACTGAAGCTTTCTTT. Encoded protein: CASSQDSRENTEAFF.

The chain uses TRBV18 and TRBJ2-5; TRBD2 aligns across 8 bases. Per germline, CDR1 KGHSH and CDR2 LQKENI. CDR3 length equals 17 residues. With 3 bases clipped from V and 4 bases from J, the junction kept 13 bases outside the gene matches. The CDR3 region is CASSPSTGGAFGETQYF. In nucleotides, the CDR3 is TGTGCCAGCTCACCCTCCACCGGGGGGGCATTCGGAGAGACCCAGTACTTC.

This clone was seen ten or more times. The chain joins TRBV6-4 to TRBJ1-2, with a weak D call TRBD1 (6 bases). This CDR3 region has 14 residues. Germline V lookup: CDR1 MRHNA, CDR2 SNTAGT. The V end lost 7 bases, the J end lost 0 bases, and 12 bases lay between the germline ends. CDR3 nucleotide sequence: TGTGCCAGCAAGGGAGGGGGAGCTAACTATGGCTACACCTTC. Its protein is CASKGGGANYGYTF.

There are many counts of this clone. The chain is built from TRBV29-1 and TRBJ2-3; TRBD1 might be the D (6 bases). The germline V and J ends were trimmed by 6 bases and 6 bases, with 16 bases remaining between them. The CDR3 totals 13 residues. From germline, CDR1 is SQVTM and CDR2 ANQGSEA. The CDR3 here is CSVAGQSGDTQYF. The CDR3 region has the DNA TGCAGCGTCGCAGGACAGTCAGGGGATACGCAGTATTTT.

There are many counts of this clone. The junction departs from germline at one end; a sequencing error may be responsible. J is TRBJ1-5 and V is TRBV11-2; 8 nucleotides agree with TRBD1. Per the germline V gene, CDR1 is SGHAT and CDR2 is FQNNGV. This CDR3 region has 13 residues. The CDR3 bases are TGTGCCAGCAGCCTAGACAGGGGACAGCCCCAGCATTTT. Translated: CASSLDRGQPQHF.

This clone has at least ten counts. The genes are TRBV6-1 and TRBJ2-3; 11 positions agree with TRBD2. Germline CDR1 MNHNS, CDR2 SASEGT. This CDR3 comprises 15 residues. The V and J ends lost 5 bases and 7 bases, in that order; junction bases with no gene match: 8. CDR3 amino acids: CASSSLGLAVNTQYF. CDR3 bases: TGTGCCAGCAGTTCCCTGGGACTAGCGGTGAATACGCAGTATTTT.

At least ten counts were recorded for this clone. This rearrangement joins TRBV11-1 to TRBJ1-1; 8 bases map to TRBD1. CDR1 and CDR2 (germline): SGHAT, FQDESV (reference sequence). V was clipped by 5 bases and J by 4 bases; unmatched bases: 9. CDR3 size: 15 residues. CDR3 DNA: TGTGCCAGCAGCGCCGACAGGGGATTGGGCACTGAAGCTTTCTTT. Its protein is CASSADRGLGTEAFF.

Many counts were recorded for this clone. V and J are TRBV28 and TRBJ1-5; TRBD1 is a possible D gene (5 bases). The germline V and J ends were trimmed by 8 bases and 4 bases, with 15 bases remaining between them. Germline lookup yields CDR1 MDHEN and CDR2 SYDVKM. The CDR3 totals 14 residues. The DNA for the CDR3 is TGTGCCAGCGACCACGGGGGAGTTAATCAGCCCCAGCATTTT. Protein sequence: CASDHGGVNQPQHF.

This clone came up many times. This chain connects TRBV6-6 to TRBJ1-1, with D possibly TRBD1 on 5 matching bases. The CDR3 sequence is 16 residues long. Looked up from germline, CDR1 is MNHNY and CDR2 is SVGAGI (reference sequence). The V gene lost 7 bases and the J gene lost 0 bases, with 18 bases spanning the gap. The CDR3 nucleotides read TGTGCCAGCATCTTACTTACGGGGGACTTGAACACTGAAGCTTTCTTT. It codes for CASILLTGDLNTEAFF.

This clone was seen many times. This sequence joins TRBV4-1 and TRBJ2-3; D is undetermined. Germline CDR1 and CDR2: MGHRA and YSYEKL. The CDR3 totals 13 residues. Trimming removed 1 base from V and 6 bases from J, with 8 bases in between. The DNA for the CDR3 is TGCGCCAGCAGCCAAGTCGGAGCCGATACGCAGTATTTT. Translating it yields CASSQVGADTQYF.

This clone was seen at least ten times. The genes are TRBV4-1 and TRBJ2-2; tentatively, D is TRBD1 (6 bases). The germline V gene has CDR1 MGHRA and CDR2 YSYEKL. The V gene lost 4 bases and the J gene lost 2 bases, with 20 bases spanning the gap. The CDR3 consists of 18 residues. The CDR3 DNA sequence: TGCGCCAGCAGCCTCCCGGGGATCGGGACACCTAACACCGGGGAGCTGTTTTTT. This encodes CASSLPGIGTPNTGELFF.